This T cell receptor beta chain appears in the sequencing data of a study of CD8 T cells in Susac syndrome. Study context: When blood was collected, patients with Susac syndrome were therapy-naive, were taking corticosteroids, or were receiving intravenous immunoglobulin alone.

The study sequenced TCR beta in blood CD8+ and CD4+ T cells. The CDR3 spans 10 residues. CDR1 is SQVTM and CDR2 is ANQGSEA in the germline V gene. Trimming pared 7 bases from V and 5 bases from J, leaving 6 bases between. As regards this clonotype: Its target is not known.

RNA amounts of about 0.5 to 1 ug underwent reverse transcription with random hexamers. The immunoSEQ assay covered 54 Vbeta and 13 Jbeta segments for CDR3. TCRdb re-analysed the immunoSEQ multiplex PCR reads in MiXCR, keeping a single row per CDR3 protein. This repertoire shows just under 95,000 distinct CDR3 sequences, over 90% found once; its top ten account for about 0.3%. Broader study findings: None of the CD4+ T cell repertoires in Susac syndrome showed clonal expansion.

The chain couples TRBV29-1 to TRBJ2-1, with D unresolved. This receptor was identified in a human donor with Susac syndrome. Material: CD4+ T cells from PBMCs. The DNA for the CDR3 is TGCAGCGCCGCCCACAATGAGCAGTTCTTC. The encoded protein is CSAAHNEQFF.